A single sample is the source of the 9 T cell receptor beta chains below, sequenced in a study of blood T cell repertoires in COVID-19. The repertoire was sequenced with immunoSEQ multiplex PCR; TCRdb's copy has only in-frame clones and lacks some. The sample lists approximately 180,000 clones; about nine tenths were seen once. Sequencing used peripheral blood. Receptors were obtained from a woman aged 45 to 65 with acute or convalescent COVID-19.

The gene calls are TRBV15 and TRBJ2-1; TRBD2 matches at 10 bases. V dropped 7 bases and J dropped 8; count of bases not matched to a gene: 5. The germline V gene has CDR1 LNHNV and CDR2 YYDKDF (reference sequence). The CDR3 runs to 13 residues. The CDR3 sequence is CATKAGGLYEQFF. CDR3 bases: TGTGCCACCAAAGCGGGAGGGTTGTATGAGCAGTTCTTC.

A few counts support this clone. The rearrangement links TRBV18 to TRBJ2-1; perhaps TRBD1 as D (5 bases). Trimming stripped 2 bases from V and 2 bases from J, with 10 bases between. CDR1 and CDR2 (germline): KGHSH, LQKENI. The CDR3 covers 15 residues. The CDR3 DNA reads TGTGCCAGCTCACCAATACAGGACCCCTACAATGAGCAGTTCTTC. Its translation is CASSPIQDPYNEQFF.

CDR3 sequence: CAITGTVGDNEQFF. Written as DNA, the CDR3 is TGTGCCATCACAGGGACAGTTGGGGACAATGAGCAGTTCTTC. The gene calls are TRBV10-3 and TRBJ2-1; TRBD1 matches 7 bases. This CDR3 spans 14 amino acids. The germline gives CDR1 ENHRY, CDR2 SYGVKD. The ends lost 7 bases at V and 5 bases at J; junction bases unmatched: 8.

The V and J genes are TRBV14 and TRBJ2-1; 8 nucleotides agree with TRBD2. V was pared by 0 bases and J by 7 bases, with 20 bases of the junction left unmatched. The CDR3 contains 20 residues. From germline, CDR1 is SGHDN and CDR2 FVKESK. CDR3 nucleotides: TGTGCCAGCAGCCAAGATGTCGGCCGAGTCGGGACTAGAGGTAGGAATGAGCAGTTCTTC. Its protein product is CASSQDVGRVGTRGRNEQFF.

The chain has TRBV7-9 and TRBJ2-7; TRBD1 agrees at 7 bases. Germline trimming cut 5 bases from V and 4 bases from J; bases unmatched to any gene: 14. The CDR3 covers 16 residues. The germline V gene encodes CDR1 SEHNR and CDR2 FQNEAQ (reference sequence). CDR3 loop: CASSTLTGDRGYEQYF. The CDR3 region has the DNA TGTGCCAGCAGCACATTAACAGGGGACAGAGGATACGAGCAGTACTTC.

The CDR3 protein is CATSSGPTDTQYF. The CDR3 DNA sequence: TGTGCCACCTCTAGCGGGCCCACAGATACGCAGTATTTT. This rearrangement joins TRBV15 to TRBJ2-3; 8 bases align to TRBD2. J was trimmed by 2 bases and V by 8 bases; bases with no gene match: 3. There are 13 residues in the CDR3. Germline CDR1 is LNHNV and CDR2 is YYDKDF (reference sequence).

The genes are TRBV2 and TRBJ2-7, with 9 positions matching TRBD1. This CDR3 is 15 amino acids long. V shed 3 bases, J shed 3 bases, and the junction held 6 bases outside the gene matches. Germline loops: CDR1 SNHLY, CDR2 FYNNEI. CDR3 sequence: CASSDSDRGVYEQYF. The CDR3 DNA sequence: TGTGCCAGCAGTGACTCAGACAGGGGGGTCTACGAGCAGTACTTC.

The chain couples TRBV6-5 to TRBJ2-3; tentatively, D is TRBD2 (6 bases). Trimming took off 2 bases at V and 8 bases at J, with 20 bases between the two ends. The CDR3 consists of 16 residues. CDR1 MNHEY and CDR2 SVGAGI come from the germline V gene. CDR3 region: CASSYPGTFIGGTQYF. The CDR3 nucleotides read TGTGCCAGCAGTTACCCAGGTACCTTTATCGGGGGTACGCAGTATTTT.

The chain carries TRBV6-1 and TRBJ2-7; 12 nucleotides match TRBD2. CDR1 is MNHNS, CDR2 SASEGT, per germline. CDR3 length: 15 amino acids. V was pared by 3 bases and J by 4 bases, with 4 bases of the junction left unmatched. CDR3 nucleotides: TGTGCCAGCAGTGATCTAGCGGGAGGGGGTTACGAGCAGTACTTC. It codes for CASSDLAGGGYEQYF.